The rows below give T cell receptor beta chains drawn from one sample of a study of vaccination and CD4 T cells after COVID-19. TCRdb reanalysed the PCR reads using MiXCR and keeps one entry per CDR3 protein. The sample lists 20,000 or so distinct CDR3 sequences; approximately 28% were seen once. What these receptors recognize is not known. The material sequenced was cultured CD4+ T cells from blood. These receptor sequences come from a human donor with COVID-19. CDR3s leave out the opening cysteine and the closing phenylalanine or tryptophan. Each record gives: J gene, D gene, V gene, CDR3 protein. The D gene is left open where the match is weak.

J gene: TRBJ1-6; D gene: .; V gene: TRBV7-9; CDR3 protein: ASSQYGDNSPLH
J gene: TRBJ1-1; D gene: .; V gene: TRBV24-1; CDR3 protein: ATIRDIEANTEAF
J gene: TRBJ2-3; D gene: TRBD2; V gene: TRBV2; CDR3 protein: ASTERTSGGSHTDTQY
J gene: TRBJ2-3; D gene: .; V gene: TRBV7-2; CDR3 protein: ASSLGGNAQY
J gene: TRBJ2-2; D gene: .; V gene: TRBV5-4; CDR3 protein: ASSRGANTGELF
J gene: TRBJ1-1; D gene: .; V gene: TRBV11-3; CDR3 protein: ASSLRQEAF
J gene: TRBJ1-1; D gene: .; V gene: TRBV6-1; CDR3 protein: ASSEEGWSAF
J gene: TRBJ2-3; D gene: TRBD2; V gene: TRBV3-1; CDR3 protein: ASSQDLRVAGTSTDTQY
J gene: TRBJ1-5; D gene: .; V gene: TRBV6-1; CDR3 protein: ASSRDQPQH
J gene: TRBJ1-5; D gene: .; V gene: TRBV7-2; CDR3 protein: ASSLGGHGNQPQH
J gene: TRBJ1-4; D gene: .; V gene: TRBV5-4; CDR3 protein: ASSQLATNEKLF
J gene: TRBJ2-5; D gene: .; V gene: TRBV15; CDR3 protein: ATSRDLVGLGETQY
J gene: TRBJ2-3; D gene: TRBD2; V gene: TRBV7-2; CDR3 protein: ASSPGGYTDTQY
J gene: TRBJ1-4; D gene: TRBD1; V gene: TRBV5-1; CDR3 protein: ASPGRGLEKLF
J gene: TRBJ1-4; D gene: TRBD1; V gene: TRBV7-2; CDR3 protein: ASGKGQTTTNEKLF
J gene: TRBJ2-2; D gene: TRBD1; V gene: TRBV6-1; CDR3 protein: ASRGTGGAGGELF
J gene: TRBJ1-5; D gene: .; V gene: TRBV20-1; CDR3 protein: SARGARGSNQPQH
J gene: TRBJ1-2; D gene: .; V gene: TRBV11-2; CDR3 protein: ASSFRVEGYT
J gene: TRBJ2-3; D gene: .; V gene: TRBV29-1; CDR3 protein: SAGTPTDTQY
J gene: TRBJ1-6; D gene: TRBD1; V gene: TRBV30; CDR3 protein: AWAGTGSRSPLH
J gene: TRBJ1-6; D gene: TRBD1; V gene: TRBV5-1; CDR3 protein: ASSLGGGGYNSPLH
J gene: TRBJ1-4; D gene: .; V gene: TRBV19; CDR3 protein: ASSITRGEDEKLF
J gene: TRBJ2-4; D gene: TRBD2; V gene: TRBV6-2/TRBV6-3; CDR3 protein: ASTQGGIAKNIQY
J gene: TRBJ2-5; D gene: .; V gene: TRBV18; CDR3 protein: ASSPTGYLAETQY